The 11 T cell receptor beta chains below all came from one sample that was sequenced in a study of blood T cell repertoires in COVID-19. Assay: immunoSEQ multiplex PCR; the TCRdb copy retains only in-frame clones and omits some. The data contain about 54,000 clones, just over 90% of them seen just once; the ten biggest clones take up 7% to 9%. The sample taken for sequencing was peripheral blood. All receptors come from a woman aged 35 to 49 with active COVID-19.

The V and J genes are TRBV12-3 or TRBV12-4 and TRBJ1-1; D is perhaps TRBD1 (6 bases). The CDR3 loop spans 13 amino acids. The germline V and J ends were trimmed by 6 bases and 4 bases, with 12 bases remaining between them. CDR3 loop: CASSTDRSTEAFF. The CDR3 DNA reads TGTGCCAGCAGCACCGACAGGAGCACTGAAGCTTTCTTT.

The chain carries TRBV5-1 and TRBJ1-4, with 7 bases lining up with TRBD1. The CDR3 consists of 16 residues. V trimming: 1 base; J trimming: 5 bases; junction bases outside the gene matches: 8. Germline V gene sequence: CDR1 SGHRS, CDR2 YFSETQ. The CDR3 is CASSLWGDSLNEKLFF. The CDR3 DNA reads as TGCGCCAGCAGCTTGTGGGGGGACAGTCTGAATGAAAAACTGTTTTTT.

The rearrangement joins TRBV2 to TRBJ1-2; the match to TRBD1 covers 7 bases. J was trimmed by 3 bases and V by 4 bases; bases with no gene match: 5. The CDR3 extends over 14 amino acids. Germline V gene data show CDR1 as SNHLY and CDR2 as FYNNEI. In DNA, the CDR3 is TGTGCCAGCAGTGGACAGGGCATAGACTATGGCTACACCTTC. It yields the protein CASSGQGIDYGYTF.

The genes are TRBV19 and TRBJ1-1; TRBD1 might be the D (6 bases). The CDR3 consists of 15 residues. Germline CDR1 reads LNHDA; CDR2 reads SQIVND (reference sequence). Trimming removed 5 bases at V and 1 base at J, with 14 bases between. The CDR3 DNA sequence: TGTGCCAGTAGTGGGCAGACAGGCCGGAACACTGAAGCTTTCTTT. The encoded protein is CASSGQTGRNTEAFF. The whole variable domain, remainder taken from reference TRBV19 and TRBJ1-1, is DGGITQSPKYLFRKEGQNVTLSCEQNLNHDAMYWYRQDPGQGLRLIYYSQIVNDFQKGDIAEGYSVSREKKESFPLTVTSAQKNPTAFYLCASSGQTGRNTEAFFGQGTRLTVV.

In this sample, this clone turned up once. J is TRBJ2-1 and V is TRBV15; 7 nucleotides align to TRBD2. The length of the CDR3 is 18 residues. Germline-derived CDR1 and CDR2 are LNHNV and YYDKDF (reference sequence). V lost 1 base, J lost 2 bases, and 11 bases stayed unmatched. The CDR3 region is CATSRAPTTSDTYNEQFF. The DNA for the CDR3 is TGTGCCACCAGCAGAGCTCCCACAACTAGCGACACCTACAATGAGCAGTTCTTC. Combining the CDR3 with reference TRBV15 and TRBJ2-1 gives the whole variable domain DAMVIQNPRYQVTQFGKPVTLSCSQTLNHNVMYWYQQKSSQAPKLLFHYYDKDFNNEADTPDNFQSRRPNTSFCFLDIRSPGLGDTAMYLCATSRAPTTSDTYNEQFFGPGTRLTVL.

The V gene is TRBV11-3, the J gene TRBJ2-3; 12 nucleotides match TRBD2. The CDR3 contains 15 residues. The germline CDR1 and CDR2 sequences are SGHNT and YENEEA. V lost 4 bases, J lost 4 bases, and 3 bases stayed unmatched. CDR3 coding DNA: TGTGCCAGCAGCTACACTAGCGGGGGGCCAGATACGCAGTATTTT. Its protein product is CASSYTSGGPDTQYF.

CDR3 nucleotides: TGCGCCAGCAGCTTATCGTTGAGCCCAGGGGGCGCAACTGAAGCTTTCTTT. Its translation is CASSLSLSPGGATEAFF. The chain carries TRBV5-1 and TRBJ1-1; 8 bases align to TRBD1. V dropped 2 bases and J dropped 5; count of bases not matched to a gene: 14. Germline CDR1 and CDR2: SGHRS and YFSETQ. The CDR3 is 17 amino acids.

The table lists this clone with a count of one. The gene calls are TRBV5-1 and TRBJ2-2; D possibly corresponds to TRBD1 (7 bases). This CDR3 contains 18 residues. Germline V gene sequence: CDR1 SGHRS, CDR2 YFSETQ. The V end was cut by 3 bases, the J end by 3 bases, with 21 bases between. The CDR3 loop is CASSYPDGGGRDTGELFF. The CDR3, as DNA: TGCGCCAGCAGCTATCCCGATGGAGGGGGCAGGGACACCGGGGAGCTGTTTTTT.

This sequence joins TRBV5-1 and TRBJ2-5; D unresolved. The CDR3 contains 11 residues. Trimming stripped 3 bases from V and 9 bases from J, with 9 bases between. The germline CDR1 and CDR2 sequences are SGHRS and YFSETQ. This CDR3 is CASSSDDSQYF. DNA for the CDR3: TGCGCCAGCAGCTCCGACGACTCCCAGTACTTC.

The chain carries TRBV7-9 and TRBJ2-6; 9 positions agree with TRBD1. V shed 8 bases and J 2 bases; nucleotides not matched to a gene: 16. This CDR3 is 19 amino acids long. Germline V gene sequence: CDR1 SEHNR, CDR2 FQNEAQ (reference sequence). CDR3 bases: TGTGCCAGCTATATATCCCGGGGACAGGGTAAGACTGGGGCCAACGTCCTGACTTTC. This translates into CASYISRGQGKTGANVLTF.

The chain is built from TRBV5-1 and TRBJ2-1; 8 nucleotides agree with TRBD1. The V and J ends lost 3 bases and 5 bases, in that order; junction bases with no gene match: 7. Germline assignment: CDR1 SGHRS and CDR2 YFSETQ. This CDR3 spans 15 amino acids. The CDR3 here is CASSSQGALNNEQFF. The CDR3 coding sequence is TGCGCCAGCAGCTCCCAGGGGGCATTAAACAATGAGCAGTTCTTC.